The rows below give T cell receptor beta chains drawn from one sample of a study of blood T cell repertoires in COVID-19. Assay: immunoSEQ multiplex PCR; the TCRdb copy retains only in-frame clones and omits some. The sample carries 250,000 to 300,000 clones, approximately 86% recorded once. Sequences were obtained from peripheral blood. The receptors stem from a woman in her 70s with COVID-19, enrolled during active disease. Both conserved end residues are part of each CDR3. Each record gives: clone size, D gene, V gene, J gene, CDR3 protein, CDR3 DNA. A D gene is named only where the DNA matches it firmly. Clone size is stated in some rows and not others, as once, few, many or a class when expanded.

clone_size: NA; d_call: NA; v_call: TRBV19; j_call: TRBJ2-7; cdr3_aa: CASSIAGNPHYEQYF; cdr3_nt: TGTGCCAGTAGTATCGCAGGGAACCCCCACTACGAGCAGTACTTC
clone_size: NA; d_call: NA; v_call: TRBV18; j_call: TRBJ1-2; cdr3_aa: CASSPKKHYGYTF; cdr3_nt: TGTGCCAGCTCACCAAAGAAGCACTATGGCTACACCTTC
clone_size: NA; d_call: NA; v_call: TRBV6-5; j_call: TRBJ2-1; cdr3_aa: CASSYGLGGLDEQFF; cdr3_nt: TGTGCCAGCAGTTACGGGTTGGGGGGGCTCGATGAGCAGTTCTTC
clone_size: NA; d_call: TRBD1; v_call: TRBV29-1; j_call: TRBJ1-1; cdr3_aa: CSVSGQGVFEAFF; cdr3_nt: TGCAGCGTTTCGGGACAGGGGGTATTTGAAGCTTTCTTT
clone_size: few; d_call: TRBD2; v_call: TRBV19; j_call: TRBJ2-2; cdr3_aa: CASATSGNTGELFF; cdr3_nt: TGTGCCAGTGCGACTAGCGGGAACACCGGGGAGCTGTTTTTT
clone_size: once; d_call: TRBD1; v_call: TRBV7-9; j_call: TRBJ1-5; cdr3_aa: CASSLVAGQGVFRNQPQHF; cdr3_nt: TGTGCCAGCAGCTTAGTAGCGGGACAGGGGGTCTTTCGCAATCAGCCCCAGCATTTT
clone_size: NA; d_call: TRBD1; v_call: TRBV9; j_call: TRBJ1-1; cdr3_aa: CASSAWDSEAFF; cdr3_nt: TGTGCCAGCAGCGCTTGGGACAGTGAAGCTTTCTTT
clone_size: NA; d_call: TRBD2; v_call: TRBV13; j_call: TRBJ2-3; cdr3_aa: CASSYYSGGDTQYF; cdr3_nt: TGTGCCAGCAGCTACTACTCGGGGGGAGATACGCAGTATTTT
clone_size: once; d_call: NA; v_call: TRBV10-2; j_call: TRBJ2-3; cdr3_aa: CASRGWGDGTDTQYF; cdr3_nt: TGCGCCAGCCGTGGGTGGGGGGATGGAACAGATACGCAGTATTTT
clone_size: NA; d_call: NA; v_call: TRBV2; j_call: TRBJ1-1; cdr3_aa: CASKAGGVDTEAFF; cdr3_nt: TGTGCCAGCAAAGCCGGTGGTGTGGACACTGAAGCTTTCTTT
clone_size: NA; d_call: NA; v_call: TRBV28; j_call: TRBJ1-5; cdr3_aa: CATHPTTGYSNQPQHF; cdr3_nt: TGTGCCACCCACCCCACGACTGGTTATAGCAATCAGCCCCAGCATTTT
clone_size: NA; d_call: NA; v_call: TRBV4-3; j_call: TRBJ2-7; cdr3_aa: CASSRTFTGDSEQYF; cdr3_nt: TGCGCCAGCAGTCGCACTTTTACAGGGGACTCCGAGCAGTACTTC
clone_size: NA; d_call: TRBD1; v_call: TRBV28; j_call: TRBJ2-7; cdr3_aa: CASNSPGQGPYEQYF; cdr3_nt: TGTGCCAGCAACTCCCCCGGACAGGGACCCTACGAGCAGTACTTC
clone_size: NA; d_call: TRBD1; v_call: TRBV7-9; j_call: TRBJ2-3; cdr3_aa: CASSPDRGNTDTQYF; cdr3_nt: TGTGCCAGCAGCCCGGACAGGGGTAACACAGATACGCAGTATTTT
clone_size: NA; d_call: TRBD2; v_call: TRBV7-8; j_call: TRBJ2-2; cdr3_aa: CASTTTGGPTGELFF; cdr3_nt: TGTGCCAGCACCACGACGGGGGGACCCACCGGGGAGCTGTTTTTT
clone_size: NA; d_call: NA; v_call: TRBV24-1; j_call: TRBJ2-7; cdr3_aa: CATICGEQYF; cdr3_nt: TGTGCCACCATTTGCGGCGAGCAGTACTTC
clone_size: NA; d_call: TRBD2; v_call: TRBV30; j_call: TRBJ2-1; cdr3_aa: CAWSRRGGWKSEQFF; cdr3_nt: TGTGCCTGGAGCCGGCGGGGGGGATGGAAAAGTGAGCAGTTCTTC
clone_size: NA; d_call: NA; v_call: TRBV5-1; j_call: TRBJ1-5; cdr3_aa: CASSPLNQPQHF; cdr3_nt: TGCGCCAGCAGCCCTTTAAATCAGCCCCAGCATTTT
clone_size: NA; d_call: NA; v_call: TRBV11-2; j_call: TRBJ2-7; cdr3_aa: CASGEEFVSYEQYF; cdr3_nt: TGTGCCAGCGGCGAGGAGTTCGTGTCCTACGAGCAGTACTTC
clone_size: NA; d_call: NA; v_call: TRBV2; j_call: TRBJ2-1; cdr3_aa: CASSVEGLNYNEQFF; cdr3_nt: TGTGCCAGCAGTGTTGAGGGTTTGAATTACAATGAGCAGTTCTTC
clone_size: NA; d_call: NA; v_call: TRBV2; j_call: TRBJ1-4; cdr3_aa: CASMRGGSLTTNEKLFF; cdr3_nt: TGTGCCAGCATGAGGGGGGGGTCGTTGACTACTAATGAAAAACTGTTTTTT
clone_size: NA; d_call: NA; v_call: TRBV9; j_call: TRBJ1-1; cdr3_aa: CASSPRGGANTEAFF; cdr3_nt: TGTGCCAGCAGCCCCCGGGGGGGGGCGAACACTGAAGCTTTCTTT
clone_size: NA; d_call: TRBD2; v_call: TRBV5-6; j_call: TRBJ2-3; cdr3_aa: CASTASSGVRNTQYF; cdr3_nt: TGTGCCAGCACCGCATCTAGCGGGGTTCGAAATACGCAGTATTTT
clone_size: NA; d_call: TRBD1; v_call: TRBV6-4; j_call: TRBJ2-3; cdr3_aa: CANPLGGHSFTDTQYF; cdr3_nt: TGTGCCAACCCCTTAGGGGGCCACTCCTTCACAGATACGCAGTATTTT
clone_size: NA; d_call: NA; v_call: TRBV2; j_call: TRBJ1-5; cdr3_aa: CASSESGFNQPQHF; cdr3_nt: TGTGCCAGCAGTGAATCGGGGTTCAATCAGCCCCAGCATTTT
clone_size: NA; d_call: TRBD2; v_call: TRBV14; j_call: TRBJ2-5; cdr3_aa: CASSQVPPLAGVWQETQYF; cdr3_nt: TGTGCCAGCAGCCAAGTACCCCCCCTAGCGGGGGTCTGGCAAGAGACCCAGTACTTC
clone_size: NA; d_call: NA; v_call: TRBV19; j_call: TRBJ2-2; cdr3_aa: CASSRVGELFF; cdr3_nt: TGTGCCAGTAGTCGGGTCGGGGAGCTGTTTTTT
clone_size: NA; d_call: TRBD2; v_call: TRBV7-2; j_call: TRBJ2-3; cdr3_aa: CASSSRTSGVVDTQYF; cdr3_nt: TGTGCCAGCAGCTCCCGGACTAGCGGGGTAGTAGATACGCAGTATTTT
clone_size: few; d_call: NA; v_call: TRBV7-9; j_call: TRBJ1-2; cdr3_aa: CASSLGTGGHGYTF; cdr3_nt: TGTGCCAGCAGCTTGGGAACAGGCGGACATGGCTACACCTTC
clone_size: NA; d_call: NA; v_call: TRBV21-1; j_call: TRBJ2-1; cdr3_aa: CASSKCSPGGSGRPKRGTDNEQFF; cdr3_nt: TGTGCCAGCAGCAAATGTAGCCCCGGGGGTTCCGGCAGACCCAAGCGGGGGACGGACAATGAGCAGTTCTTC
clone_size: NA; d_call: TRBD2; v_call: TRBV7-9; j_call: TRBJ2-1; cdr3_aa: CASSSGLAGVYNEQFF; cdr3_nt: TGTGCCAGCAGCTCGGGACTAGCGGGTGTCTACAATGAGCAGTTCTTC
clone_size: NA; d_call: TRBD2; v_call: TRBV7-2; j_call: TRBJ2-1; cdr3_aa: CASSLAGATYNEQFF; cdr3_nt: TGTGCCAGCAGCCTAGCGGGGGCCACCTACAATGAGCAGTTCTTC
clone_size: NA; d_call: TRBD1; v_call: TRBV5-6; j_call: TRBJ2-5; cdr3_aa: CASSLQTGGGETQYF; cdr3_nt: TGTGCCAGCAGCTTGCAGACAGGGGGAGGAGAGACCCAGTACTTC
clone_size: few; d_call: TRBD1; v_call: TRBV10-3; j_call: TRBJ1-2; cdr3_aa: CAISRQGANYGYTF; cdr3_nt: TGTGCCATCAGCCGACAGGGGGCTAACTATGGCTACACCTTC
clone_size: NA; d_call: TRBD1; v_call: TRBV2; j_call: TRBJ1-1; cdr3_aa: CASRLGQGRGTEAFF; cdr3_nt: TGTGCCAGCAGACTTGGACAGGGAAGGGGCACTGAAGCTTTCTTT